The next 12 T cell receptor beta chains were all read from a single sample in a study of lymphopenia after photon versus proton radiotherapy. Profiled with immunoSEQ multiplex PCR; TCRdb holds only in-frame clones, not every one. The sample records fewer than 70,000 clones, around 87% being singletons. The sample in question was peripheral blood, obtained from a patient treated with proton-based radiotherapy. These receptors originate from a man older than 75 with esophageal cancer.

The chain has TRBV7-2 and TRBJ2-5; D may be TRBD1 (6 bases). Germline CDR1 SGHTA, CDR2 FQGNSA. Trimming shortened V by 5 bases and J by 7 bases, and 20 bases separated the two germline ends. The CDR3 runs to 15 residues. CDR3 loop: CASSPYPGQHPTQYF. CDR3 sequence (DNA): TGTGCCAGCAGCCCGTATCCGGGACAACATCCGACCCAGTACTTC.

The table lists this clone with a count of one. The chain has TRBV6-1 and TRBJ2-6, with D perhaps TRBD1 or TRBD2 (5 bases each). V was shortened by 5 bases and J by 12 bases, with 14 bases between the two germline ends. The CDR3 has 13 residues. Germline V gene sequence: CDR1 MNHNS, CDR2 SASEGT. For the CDR3, the DNA is TGTGCCAGCAGTCCCCGGGACCCAACCGTCCTGACTTTC. Its translation is CASSPRDPTVLTF.

V and J are TRBV6-5 and TRBJ1-2, with TRBD1 matching over 8 bases. The V gene's germline CDR1 is MNHEY and CDR2 SVGAGI. The CDR3 loop spans 15 amino acids. J gave up 0 bases and V 6 bases, and 6 bases lay outside the gene matches. The CDR3 DNA is TGTGCCAGCAGCCTAACAGGGGGAGCTAACTATGGCTACACCTTC. The encoded protein is CASSLTGGANYGYTF.

The V and J genes are TRBV10-1 and TRBJ2-3; TRBD2 might be the D (6 bases). The V gene lost 3 bases and the J gene lost 0 bases, with 19 bases spanning the gap. CDR3 length: 18 amino acids. Per germline, CDR1 WNHNN and CDR2 SYGVQD (reference sequence). The CDR3 coding sequence is TGCGCCAGCAGTGACTCGGAGGGCCCCACTTCTAGCACAGATACGCAGTATTTT. This gives the protein CASSDSEGPTSSTDTQYF.

V and J are TRBV7-6 and TRBJ2-5; 7 bases are a match to TRBD1. V was pared by 5 bases and J by 5 bases, with 2 bases of the junction left unmatched. Germline assignment: CDR1 SGHVS and CDR2 FNYEAQ. This CDR3 contains 12 residues. For the CDR3, the DNA is TGTGCCAGCAGCCTCAGGGGGGAGACCCAGTACTTC. It specifies CASSLRGETQYF.

The CDR3 nucleotides are TGTGCCAGTAGTATTTCGAATTATCAGGCGGGAAAACTGTTTTTT. Translating it yields CASSISNYQAGKLFF. The rearrangement uses TRBV19 and TRBJ1-4, with no clear D. Trimming pared 3 bases from V and 10 bases from J, leaving 18 bases between. The CDR3 runs 15 residues. The V gene's germline CDR1 is LNHDA and CDR2 SQIVND (reference sequence).

This rearrangement joins TRBV7-9 to TRBJ2-6, with D possibly being TRBD1 or TRBD2 (5 bases each). This CDR3 region has 14 residues. Trimming removed 11 bases from V and 4 bases from J, with 15 bases in between. The germline gives CDR1 SEHNR, CDR2 FQNEAQ (reference sequence). The CDR3 sequence is CASGRPIGANVLTF. The CDR3 DNA sequence: TGTGCCTCGGGACGTCCTATAGGGGCCAACGTCCTGACTTTC.

This clone occurred once. The genes are TRBV18 and TRBJ2-2, with TRBD1 as a possible D gene (6 bases). The ends were cut back, 6 bases at V and 0 bases at J, with 11 bases in the middle. The germline gives CDR1 KGHSH, CDR2 LQKENI. The CDR3 loop spans 15 amino acids. The CDR3 DNA is TGTGCCAGCTCTCCGGACAGATCGAACACCGGGGAGCTGTTTTTT. Protein product: CASSPDRSNTGELFF.

The V gene is TRBV5-8, the J gene TRBJ2-1; unclear D gene. V shed 0 bases and J shed 2 bases, with 15 bases lying between them. The CDR3 is made up of 17 amino acids. The germline gives CDR1 SGHTS, CDR2 YDEGEE. The CDR3 DNA reads TGTGCCAGCAGCTTGGCCCGCGGACCTGGGCCCTACAATGAGCAGTTCTTC. It codes for CASSLARGPGPYNEQFF.

CDR3 sequence: CASSGGPGANVLTF. The CDR3 DNA reads TGTGCCAGCTCTGGGGGCCCTGGGGCCAACGTCCTGACTTTC. V gene TRBV6-5 combines with J gene TRBJ2-6, with D perhaps matching TRBD1 (6 bases). CDR3 size: 14 residues. V was clipped by 8 bases and J by 2 bases, with 10 bases between them. Germline V CDR1 and CDR2: MNHEY, SVGAGI.

CDR3 sequence (DNA): TGTGCCAGTAGTATTAGGTATGGCCCGGGACAGCCCTACGAGCAGTACTTC. Translating it yields CASSIRYGPGQPYEQYF. The chain uses TRBV19 and TRBJ2-7; TRBD1 agrees at 7 bases. The J segment lost 2 bases and the V segment lost 3 bases, leaving 13 bases of the junction unmatched. This CDR3 contains 17 residues. Germline lookup yields CDR1 LNHDA and CDR2 SQIVND (reference sequence).

CDR3 DNA: TGTGCCAGCAGGGAGGGGGGGACGGTAAGGGTCAACTATGGCTACACCTTC. Amino acids: CASREGGTVRVNYGYTF. J is TRBJ1-2 and V is TRBV27; possible D gene TRBD1, 6 bases. This CDR3 contains 17 residues. Deletions cut 6 bases from V and 2 bases from J, with 22 bases between. Germline CDR1 reads MNHEY; CDR2 reads SMNVEV (reference sequence).